This T cell receptor (beta chain) was retrieved from a study of Graves' ophthalmopathy and Graves' hyperthyroidism. Researchers took RNA transcripts and amplified TCR beta CDR3 regions from them. The library came from an HTBI-primed first-round RT-PCR and a second-round multiplex PCR. TCRdb re-called the multiplex PCR reads with MiXCR, one entry per CDR3 protein. In the table there are about 200,000 distinct CDR3 sequences, just under 30% of which are singletons. This clonotype was counted ten times or more. CDR1 LNHDA and CDR2 SQIVND come from the germline V gene (reference sequence). The CDR3 is 14 residues long. V lost 6 bases to trimming and J lost 1 base, with 10 bases between them. Diagnostic conclusions were grounded in clinical symptoms, serum thyroxine, TRAb, thyroid ultrasound and orbital computed tomography. Someone took the PBMCs out of approximately 9.2 ml of fresh peripheral blood.

V usage is TRBV19 and J usage is TRBJ1-5; D remains unclear. The material sequenced was peripheral blood. The clonotype comes from a man in his fifties with Graves' ophthalmopathy. The CDR3 region has the DNA TGTGCCAGTAGAAAAGACGGAAGCAATCAGCCCCAGCATTTT. Protein: CASRKDGSNQPQHF.